The 8 T cell receptor beta chains below were found in one sample sequenced in a study of shared clonotypes between healthy human individuals. This table comes from immunoSEQ multiplex PCR, and its TCRdb copy is limited to in-frame clones, with some not included. The table lists more than 2 million clones, approximately 96% of them singletons. The sample comprised naive CD4+ T cells sorted from blood. Subset defined: CD45RA+ positively selected. These receptor sequences come from a man younger than 35 in good health.

This rearrangement joins TRBV7-9 to TRBJ1-1; maybe TRBD1 (5 bases). In germline, CDR1 is SEHNR, CDR2 FQNEAQ (reference sequence). Trimming removed 2 bases from V and 11 bases from J, with 15 bases in between. This CDR3 is built from 13 residues. The CDR3 sequence: CASSLLSGQGAFF. For the CDR3, the DNA is TGTGCCAGCAGCTTACTGTCTGGCCAGGGCGCTTTCTTT.

The chain employs TRBV5-4 and TRBJ1-2, with D possibly being TRBD1 (5 bases). Trimming took 5 bases from V and 4 from J, leaving 12 bases between them. This CDR3 contains 13 residues. Germline V gene data show CDR1 as SGHNT and CDR2 as YYREEE (reference sequence). The DNA for the CDR3 is TGTGCCAGCAGATACCCACAGGCCTATGGCTACACCTTC. The encoded protein is CASRYPQAYGYTF.

V is TRBV6-6 and J is TRBJ2-2, with 7 bases that match TRBD2. Germline V CDR1 and CDR2: MNHNY, SVGAGI (reference sequence). V shed 7 bases and J 5 bases; nucleotides not matched to a gene: 7. The CDR3 length is 14 residues. The CDR3 protein is CASTTLATTGELFF. Written as DNA, the CDR3 is TGTGCCAGCACGACACTAGCGACTACCGGGGAGCTGTTTTTT.

This chain connects TRBV5-4 to TRBJ2-1; TRBD2 might be the D (5 bases). V was clipped by 2 bases and J by 6 bases, with 9 bases between them. The CDR3 runs 13 residues. Per germline, CDR1 SGHNT and CDR2 YYREEE (reference sequence). The CDR3 sequence is CASSFWAGNEQFF. The CDR3 DNA reads TGTGCCAGCAGCTTCTGGGCGGGCAATGAGCAGTTCTTC.

This clone showed up just a few times. The rearrangement uses TRBV5-1 and TRBJ1-1, with a tentative D call TRBD1 (6 bases). Germline V CDR1 and CDR2: SGHRS, YFSETQ. V was shortened by 3 bases and J by 1 base, with 13 bases between the two germline ends. CDR3 length: 15 residues. CDR3: CASSSVQGPNTEAFF. CDR3 bases: TGCGCCAGCAGCTCCGTACAGGGTCCGAACACTGAAGCTTTCTTT. Using reference TRBV5-1 and TRBJ1-1 for the parts outside the CDR3, the full variable domain is KAGVTQTPRYLIKTRGQQVTLSCSPISGHRSVSWYQQTPGQGLQFLFEYFSETQRNKGNFPGRFSGRQFSNSRSEMNVSTLELGDSALYLCASSSVQGPNTEAFFGQGTRLTVV.

Regarding this clone: Other DNA sequences in this specimen translate into the identical CDR3. This chain links TRBV6-6 with TRBJ2-3, with a possible D match to TRBD2 (6 bases). Germline CDR1 and CDR2: MNHNY and SVGAGI (reference sequence). V lost 0 bases, J lost 0 bases, and 7 bases lay in between. There are 15 residues in the CDR3. The CDR3 loop is CASSYSSGSTDTQYF. CDR3 nucleotide sequence: TGTGCCAGCAGTTACTCCAGCGGGAGCACAGATACGCAGTATTTT.

The chain carries TRBV30 and TRBJ2-2, with D tentatively TRBD1 or TRBD2 (5 bases each). CDR3 length: 15 amino acids. CDR1 is GTSNPN and CDR2 is SVGIG in the germline V gene (reference sequence). Trimming took 4 bases from V and 1 from J, leaving 13 bases between them. Written as DNA, the CDR3 is TGTGCCTGGACATCGGGGCGGAAGAACACCGGGGAGCTGTTTTTT. Translated, it gives CAWTSGRKNTGELFF.

This clone appeared a few times. The chain combines TRBV30 with TRBJ1-3; D is possibly TRBD1 (5 bases). The CDR3 loop spans 15 amino acids. Germline CDR1 reads GTSNPN; CDR2 reads SVGIG (reference sequence). V was cut by 2 bases and J by 4 bases, with 15 bases left in between. CDR3 sequence reads: CAWSLGGLVGNTIYF. The CDR3 region has the DNA TGTGCCTGGAGTCTGGGGGGTTTAGTGGGAAACACCATATATTTT.